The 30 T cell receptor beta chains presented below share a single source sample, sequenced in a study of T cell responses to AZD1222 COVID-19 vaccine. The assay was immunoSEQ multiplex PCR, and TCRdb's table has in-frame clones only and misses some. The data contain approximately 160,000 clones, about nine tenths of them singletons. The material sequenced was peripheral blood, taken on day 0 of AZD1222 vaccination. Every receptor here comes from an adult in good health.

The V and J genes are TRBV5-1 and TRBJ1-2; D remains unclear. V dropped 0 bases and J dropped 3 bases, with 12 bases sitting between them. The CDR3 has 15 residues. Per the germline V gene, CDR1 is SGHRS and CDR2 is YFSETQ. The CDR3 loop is CASSLVGGSDYGYTF. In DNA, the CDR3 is TGCGCCAGCAGCTTGGTCGGAGGGAGTGACTATGGCTACACCTTC.

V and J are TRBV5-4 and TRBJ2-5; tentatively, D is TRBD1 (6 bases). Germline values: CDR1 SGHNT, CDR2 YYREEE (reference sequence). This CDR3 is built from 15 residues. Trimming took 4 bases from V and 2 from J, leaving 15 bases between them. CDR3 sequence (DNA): TGTGCCAGCAGCACAGACAGGACCTTACAAGAGACCCAGTACTTC. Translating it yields CASSTDRTLQETQYF.

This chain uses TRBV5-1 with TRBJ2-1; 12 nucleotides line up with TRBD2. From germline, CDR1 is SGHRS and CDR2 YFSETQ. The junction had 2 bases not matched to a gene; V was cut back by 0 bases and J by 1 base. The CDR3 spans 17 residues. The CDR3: CASSLGTSGVSYNEQFF. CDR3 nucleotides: TGCGCCAGCAGCTTGGGGACTAGCGGGGTATCCTACAATGAGCAGTTCTTC.

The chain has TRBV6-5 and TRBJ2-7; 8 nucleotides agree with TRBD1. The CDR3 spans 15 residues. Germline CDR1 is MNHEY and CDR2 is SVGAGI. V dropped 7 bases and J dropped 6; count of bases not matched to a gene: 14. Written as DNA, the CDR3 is TGTGCCAGCAATCACGAGACAGGGGTTTTTTCCGAGCAGTACTTC. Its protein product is CASNHETGVFSEQYF.

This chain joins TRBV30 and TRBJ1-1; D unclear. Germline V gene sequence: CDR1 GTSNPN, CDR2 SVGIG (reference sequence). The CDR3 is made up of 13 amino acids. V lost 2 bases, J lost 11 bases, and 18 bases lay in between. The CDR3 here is CAWSQTGPFVAFF. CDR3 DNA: TGTGCCTGGAGTCAGACCGGCCCATTCGTGGCTTTCTTT.

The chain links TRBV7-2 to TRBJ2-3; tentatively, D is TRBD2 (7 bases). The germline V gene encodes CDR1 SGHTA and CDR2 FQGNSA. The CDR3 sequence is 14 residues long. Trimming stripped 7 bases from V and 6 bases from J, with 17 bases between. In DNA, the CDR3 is TGTGCCAGCACCCCGGGGGGCGGGATGGATACGCAGTATTTT. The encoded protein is CASTPGGGMDTQYF.

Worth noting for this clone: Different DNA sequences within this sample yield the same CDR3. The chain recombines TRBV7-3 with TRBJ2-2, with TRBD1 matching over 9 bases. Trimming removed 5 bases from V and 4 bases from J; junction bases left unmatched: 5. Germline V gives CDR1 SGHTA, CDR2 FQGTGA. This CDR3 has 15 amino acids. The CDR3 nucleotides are TGTGCCAGCAGCCCGGGACAGGGACGCACCGGGGAGCTGTTTTTT. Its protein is CASSPGQGRTGELFF.

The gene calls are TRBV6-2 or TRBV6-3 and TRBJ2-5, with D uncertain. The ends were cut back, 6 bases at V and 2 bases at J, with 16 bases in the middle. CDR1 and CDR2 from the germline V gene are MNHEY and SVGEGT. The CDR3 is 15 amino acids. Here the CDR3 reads CASSRPDPPQETQYF. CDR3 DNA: TGTGCCAGCAGCCGGCCTGACCCTCCACAAGAGACCCAGTACTTC.

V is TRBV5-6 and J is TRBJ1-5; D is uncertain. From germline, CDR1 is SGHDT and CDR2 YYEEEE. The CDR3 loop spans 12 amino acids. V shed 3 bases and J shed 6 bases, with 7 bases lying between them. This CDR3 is CASSSNGQPQHF. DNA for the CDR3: TGTGCCAGCAGCTCGAACGGTCAGCCCCAGCATTTT.

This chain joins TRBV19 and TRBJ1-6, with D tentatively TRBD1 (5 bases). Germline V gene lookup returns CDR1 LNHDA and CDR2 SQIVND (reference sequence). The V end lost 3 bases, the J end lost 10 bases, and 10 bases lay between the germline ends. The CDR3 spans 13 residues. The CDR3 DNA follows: TGTGCCAGTAGTATGGGGGTTGAATCACCCCTCCACTTT. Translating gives CASSMGVESPLHF.

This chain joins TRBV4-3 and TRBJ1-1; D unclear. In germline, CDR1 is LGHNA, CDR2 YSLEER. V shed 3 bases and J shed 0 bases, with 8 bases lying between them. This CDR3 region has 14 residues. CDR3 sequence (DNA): TGCGCCAGCAGCCACCGTAACATGAACACTGAAGCTTTCTTT. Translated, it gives CASSHRNMNTEAFF.

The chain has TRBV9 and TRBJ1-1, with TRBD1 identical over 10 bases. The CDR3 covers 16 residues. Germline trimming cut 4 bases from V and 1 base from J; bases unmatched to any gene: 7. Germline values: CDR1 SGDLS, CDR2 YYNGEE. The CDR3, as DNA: TGTGCCAGCAGCCCCCTAGGGACAGGGGCGAACACTGAAGCTTTCTTT. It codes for CASSPLGTGANTEAFF.

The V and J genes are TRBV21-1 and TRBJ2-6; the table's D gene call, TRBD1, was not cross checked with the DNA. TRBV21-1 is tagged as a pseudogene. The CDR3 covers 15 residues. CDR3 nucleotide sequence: TGTGCCAGCAGGGACAGGGACTCTGGGGCCAACGTCCTGACTTTC. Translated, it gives CASRDRDSGANVLTF.

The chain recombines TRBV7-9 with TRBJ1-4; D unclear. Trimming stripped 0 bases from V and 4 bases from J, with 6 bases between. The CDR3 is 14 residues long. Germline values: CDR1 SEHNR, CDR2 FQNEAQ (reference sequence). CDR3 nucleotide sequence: TGTGCCAGCAGCTTAGCGGTCAGTAATGAAAAACTGTTTTTT. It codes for CASSLAVSNEKLFF.

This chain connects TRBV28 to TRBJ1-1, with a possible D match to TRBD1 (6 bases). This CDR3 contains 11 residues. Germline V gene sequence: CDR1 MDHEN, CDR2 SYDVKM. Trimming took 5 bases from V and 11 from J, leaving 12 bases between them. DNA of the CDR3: TGTGCCAGCAGTCAAAGGGGGACGGCTTTCTTT. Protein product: CASSQRGTAFF.

For the CDR3, the DNA is TGTGCCAGCAGACAGGGGTCAGCTAACTATGGCTACACCTTC. Translating gives CASRQGSANYGYTF. The chain recombines TRBV25-1 with TRBJ1-2; TRBD1 agrees at 7 bases. Germline CDR1 is MGHDK and CDR2 is SYGVNS. Trimming cost V 6 bases and J 0 bases; bases outside gene matches: 4. The CDR3 runs 14 residues.

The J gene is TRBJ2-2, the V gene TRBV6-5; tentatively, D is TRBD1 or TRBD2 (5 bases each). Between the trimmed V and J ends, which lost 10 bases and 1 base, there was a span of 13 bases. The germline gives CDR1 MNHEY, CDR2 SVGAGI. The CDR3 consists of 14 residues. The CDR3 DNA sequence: TGTGCCACCCGGGGCAGCCTGAACACCGGGGAGCTGTTTTTT. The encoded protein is CATRGSLNTGELFF.

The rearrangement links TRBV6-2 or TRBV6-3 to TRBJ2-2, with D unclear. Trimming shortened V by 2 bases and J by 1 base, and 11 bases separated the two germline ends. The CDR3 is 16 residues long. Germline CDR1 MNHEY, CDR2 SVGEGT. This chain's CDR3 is CASSYAHLENTGELFF. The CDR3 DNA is TGTGCCAGCAGTTACGCCCACCTCGAGAACACCGGGGAGCTGTTTTTT.

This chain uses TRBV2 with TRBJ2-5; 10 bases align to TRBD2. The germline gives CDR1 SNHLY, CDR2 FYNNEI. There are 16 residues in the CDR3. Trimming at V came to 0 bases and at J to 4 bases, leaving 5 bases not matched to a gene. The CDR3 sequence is CASSEALSGGIETQYF. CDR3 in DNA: TGTGCCAGCAGTGAAGCGCTTAGCGGGGGGATAGAGACCCAGTACTTC.

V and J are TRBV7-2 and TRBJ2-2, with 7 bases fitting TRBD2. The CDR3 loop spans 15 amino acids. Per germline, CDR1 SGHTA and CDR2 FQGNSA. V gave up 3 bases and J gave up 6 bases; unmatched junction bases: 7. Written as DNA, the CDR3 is TGTGCCAGCAGCTTGGGGGGGTGGTTCGCCGGGGAGCTGTTTTTT. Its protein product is CASSLGGWFAGELFF.

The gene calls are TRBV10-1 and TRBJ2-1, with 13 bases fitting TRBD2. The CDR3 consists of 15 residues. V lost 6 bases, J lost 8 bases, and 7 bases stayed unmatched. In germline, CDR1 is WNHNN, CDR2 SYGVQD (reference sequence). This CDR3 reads CASSSGTSGIDEQFF. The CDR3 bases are TGCGCCAGCAGCTCCGGGACTAGCGGGATCGATGAGCAGTTCTTC.

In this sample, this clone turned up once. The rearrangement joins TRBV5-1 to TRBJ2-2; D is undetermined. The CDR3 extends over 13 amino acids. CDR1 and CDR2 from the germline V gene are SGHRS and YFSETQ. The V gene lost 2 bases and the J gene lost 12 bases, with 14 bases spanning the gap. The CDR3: CASSFSSQAKLFF. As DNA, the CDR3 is TGCGCCAGCAGCTTCTCGAGCCAGGCGAAGCTGTTTTTT.

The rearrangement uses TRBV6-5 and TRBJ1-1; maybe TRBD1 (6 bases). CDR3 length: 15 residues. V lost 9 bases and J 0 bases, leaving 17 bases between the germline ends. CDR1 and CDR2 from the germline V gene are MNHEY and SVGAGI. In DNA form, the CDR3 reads TGTGCCAGTAGGGGGTCGGAAGAAATGAACACTGAAGCTTTCTTT. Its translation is CASRGSEEMNTEAFF.

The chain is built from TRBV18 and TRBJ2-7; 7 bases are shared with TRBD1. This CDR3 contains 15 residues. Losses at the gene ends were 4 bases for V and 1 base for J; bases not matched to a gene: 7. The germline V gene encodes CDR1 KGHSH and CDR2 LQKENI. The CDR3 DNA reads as TGTGCCAGCTCACGCAACAGGGGCCGATCCTACGAGCAGTACTTC. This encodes CASSRNRGRSYEQYF.

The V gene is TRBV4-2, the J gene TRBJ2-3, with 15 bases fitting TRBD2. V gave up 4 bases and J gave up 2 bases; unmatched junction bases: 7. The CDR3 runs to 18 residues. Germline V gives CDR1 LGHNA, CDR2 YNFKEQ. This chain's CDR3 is CASSPGLAGGTYTDTQYF. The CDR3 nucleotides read TGTGCCAGCAGCCCCGGACTAGCGGGGGGGACATACACAGATACGCAGTATTTT.

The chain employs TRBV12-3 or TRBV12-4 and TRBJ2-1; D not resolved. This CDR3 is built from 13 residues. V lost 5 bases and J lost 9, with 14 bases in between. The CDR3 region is CASSPRPTGEQFF. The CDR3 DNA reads TGTGCCAGCAGTCCCCGCCCGACGGGTGAGCAGTTCTTC.

As DNA, the CDR3 is TGTGCCAGCAGGGGGGGAGAGACCCAGTACTTC. Translated, it gives CASRGGETQYF. V gene TRBV7-2 combines with J gene TRBJ2-5, with D tentatively TRBD2 (6 bases). V dropped 6 bases and J dropped 4 bases, with 6 bases sitting between them. The CDR3 totals 11 residues. CDR1 and CDR2 (germline): SGHTA, FQGNSA.

This CDR3 is CASSQGPPGLAGEDTQYF. Written as DNA, the CDR3 is TGCGCCAGCAGCCAAGGCCCCCCGGGGCTAGCGGGGGAAGATACGCAGTATTTT. The rearrangement uses TRBV4-1 and TRBJ2-3; 10 positions agree with TRBD2. Germline-derived CDR1 and CDR2 are MGHRA and YSYEKL. With 1 base clipped from V and 5 bases from J, the junction kept 12 bases outside the gene matches. This CDR3 is built from 18 residues.

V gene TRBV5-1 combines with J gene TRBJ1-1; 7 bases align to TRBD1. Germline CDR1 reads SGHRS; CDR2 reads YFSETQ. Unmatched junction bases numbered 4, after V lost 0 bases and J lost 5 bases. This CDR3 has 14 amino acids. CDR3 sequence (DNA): TGCGCCAGCAGCTTGGCCCAGGGGGTGACTGAAGCTTTCTTT. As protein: CASSLAQGVTEAFF.

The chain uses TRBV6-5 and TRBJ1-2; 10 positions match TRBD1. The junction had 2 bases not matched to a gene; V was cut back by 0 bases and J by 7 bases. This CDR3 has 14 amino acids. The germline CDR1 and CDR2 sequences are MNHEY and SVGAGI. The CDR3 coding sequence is TGTGCCAGCAGTTACTCGAGGGACAGGGGTGGCTACACCTTC. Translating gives CASSYSRDRGGYTF.